This section outlines one TCR beta chain sequence together with its context. There is no known antigen for this receptor. Per-nucleotide qualities are absent, and no much larger clonotype sits a single base away. TCRbeta CDR3 regions were amplified from genomic DNA using the immunoSEQ Assay, a bias-controlled multiplex PCR. In the original analysis: Within the assay, amplification of reference gene primers was used to estimate how many nucleated cells each sample contained. To quantify the absolute abundance of each unique TCRbeta CDR3 rearrangement, sequence reads were collapsed and filtered. Productive Simpson clonality was computed per sample as the square root of Simpson's diversity index over productive rearrangements. The source is immuneACCESS, and TCRdb retained only in-frame sequences with V and J called. Part of the clones is not carried over; for the studies checked, unresolved V genes explain less than half of this, and the remainder is unexplained. D and trimming were read from the DNA, whereas the V and J calls and clone size are those reported in that table. Present in this sample are roughly 96,000 clones, 82% of which were seen just once. Of the sample, under 20% is held by the ten largest clones.

This sample is part of a study of blood T cell repertoires in COVID-19 (TCRdb year 2020). Describing the broader study: Collaborator samples came from the United States, Italy and Spain and covered acute and convalescent phases of COVID-19. The material from the prospective study consisted of cDNA or gDNA derived from T cells, B-cell-depleted T cells, or PBMCs. Deeply sampled blood TCRbeta repertoires from subjects exposed to, actively infected with, or recovered from COVID-19 were included in the dataset. A freely available public database, intended as a resource for researchers studying the immune response to SARS-CoV-2, is where the repertoires were released. The samples were drawn from the first 160 participants of the ongoing ImmuneRACE study and from 950 to 1,500 subjects provided by 6 global collaborators. A de-identified subject ID, COVID-19 status, age in years and sex were almost always included in the sample metadata. Where available, HLA class I and class II types were obtained from metadata supplied by the sample provider rather than from assay-based typing. Beyond this particular receptor, the publication reports: The quantity of clinical and demographic metadata differed by source and by participant and was supplied without curation.

The CDR3 runs 16 amino acids, cysteine and phenylalanine included. Only the CDR3 DNA stays, 48 bases, in frame from base 1. CDR1 and CDR2 were assigned from the germline V gene (reference sequence) as LNHNV and YYDKDF. V is shortened by 0 bases, J by 7 bases, and the region joining them spans 18 bases. The collaborating institutions used their own protocols to collect whole blood in K2EDTA tubes. For TCRbeta analysis, collaborator samples were shipped as frozen whole blood, as isolated PBMCs, or as DNA extracted from either sample type. Sequenced sample: peripheral blood. Recombination joined TRBV15 with TRBJ1-2; TRBD1 might be the D gene, on 5 matching bases. The clonotype was recovered from a man older than 75 with acute or convalescent COVID-19. For the CDR3, the sequence is CATSREIRGASGGYTF. The DNA sequence is TGTGCCACCAGCAGAGAGATAAGGGGCGCAAGTGGTGGCTACACCTTC.